A single sample is the source of the 27 T cell receptor beta chains below, sequenced in a study of cytomegalovirus exposure and HLA in healthy donors (dated by TCRdb to the late 2010s). The library came from the immunoSEQ multiplex PCR assay. The multiplex PCR relied on a mix of 60 forward primers for TCR Vbeta segments and 13 reverse primers for TCR Jbeta segments. Entries here come from immuneACCESS through TCRdb and include only in-frame sequences with V and J called. Some clones fail to appear in such tables; in the studies checked, an unresolved V gene covers under half of the shortfall, and the cause of the remainder is unknown. The sample yields approximately 140,000 clones; around 80% were counted once. 1% to 1.5% of the sample rests with the top ten. The sequencing sample was made of PBMCs. The receptors here all came from a male donor in good health and CMV-seropositive.

This sequence joins TRBV9 and TRBJ2-5; 9 bases fit TRBD1. The V and J ends lost 4 bases and 2 bases, in that order; junction bases with no gene match: 6. The CDR3 has 15 residues. Germline CDR1 SGDLS, CDR2 YYNGEE. The CDR3, as DNA: TGTGCCAGCAGCCCCCGACAGGGGGGGCAAGAGACCCAGTACTTC. This codes for CASSPRQGGQETQYF.

V gene TRBV9 combines with J gene TRBJ1-6; the D gene is possibly TRBD1 (6 bases). The CDR3 is made up of 15 amino acids. The V end lost 0 bases, the J end lost 9 bases, and 13 bases lay between the germline ends. Germline values: CDR1 SGDLS, CDR2 YYNGEE. CDR3 sequence reads: CASSVDLGATSPLHF. CDR3 nucleotide sequence: TGTGCCAGCAGCGTAGATCTGGGGGCGACTTCACCCCTCCACTTT.

The gene calls are TRBV4-3 and TRBJ2-3, with 10 bases identical to TRBD2. CDR3 length: 16 residues. CDR1 and CDR2 from the germline V gene are LGHNA and YSLEER. The V segment lost 0 bases and the J segment 3 bases; nucleotides outside the gene matches: 3. The CDR3 region is CASSQDPAGGTDTQYF. In nucleotides, the CDR3 is TGCGCCAGCAGCCAAGATCCAGCGGGAGGGACAGATACGCAGTATTTT.

J is TRBJ2-5 and V is TRBV19; tentatively, D is TRBD2 (6 bases). Germline CDR1 reads LNHDA; CDR2 reads SQIVND (reference sequence). Trimming removed 4 bases at V and 5 bases at J, with 14 bases between. The CDR3 is made up of 14 amino acids. CDR3 sequence (DNA): TGTGCCAGTAGTACCTTGGGCGGGATTGAGACCCAGTACTTC. Translating it yields CASSTLGGIETQYF.

J is TRBJ1-5 and V is TRBV6-6; no definite D call. The V end lost 0 bases, the J end lost 5 bases, and 11 bases lay between the germline ends. The germline CDR1 and CDR2 sequences are MNHNY and SVGAGI (reference sequence). The CDR3 totals 15 residues. CDR3 sequence reads: CASSYSGAGDQPQHF. CDR3 sequence (DNA): TGTGCCAGCAGTTACTCTGGAGCCGGGGATCAGCCCCAGCATTTT.

The chain carries TRBV29-1 and TRBJ2-3; 9 bases are a match to TRBD2. The V gene's germline CDR1 is SQVTM and CDR2 ANQGSEA. V gave up 0 bases and J gave up 14 bases; unmatched junction bases: 15. The CDR3 is 15 amino acids. This chain's CDR3 is CSVEDAVTSGEVPYF. Here the CDR3 DNA reads TGCAGCGTTGAAGACGCCGTGACTAGCGGAGAAGTGCCGTATTTT.

In its sample, this clone was seen a few times. J is TRBJ1-1 and V is TRBV4-1, with a weak D call TRBD1 (6 bases). The V end was cut by 6 bases, the J end by 0 bases, with 11 bases between. The CDR3 covers 14 residues. Germline CDR1 MGHRA, CDR2 YSYEKL. Here the CDR3 DNA reads TGCGCCAGCAGAGACGGACAGATGAACACTGAAGCTTTCTTT. It yields the protein CASRDGQMNTEAFF.

This clone was seen just once. The CDR3 DNA follows: TGTGCCAGCAGCTCCCTCGGGGCCCAGGGGGTCGAGCAGTACTTC. Its protein is CASSSLGAQGVEQYF. V usage is TRBV9 and J usage is TRBJ2-7; the match to TRBD1 covers 7 bases. CDR3 length: 15 amino acids. The junction had 13 bases not matched to a gene; V was cut back by 4 bases and J by 6 bases. Germline CDR1 is SGDLS and CDR2 is YYNGEE.

The chain joins TRBV11-3 to TRBJ2-5; D call uncertain. CDR3 length equals 13 residues. Germline CDR1 is SGHNT and CDR2 is YENEEA. V was shortened by 1 base and J by 3 bases, with 6 bases between the two germline ends. The CDR3 region has the DNA TGTGCCAGCAGCTTAGGGCAGGAAGAGACCCAGTACTTC. Translated, it gives CASSLGQEETQYF.

This chain joins TRBV28 and TRBJ1-5; D is unclear. This CDR3 has 15 residues. The germline CDR1 and CDR2 sequences are MDHEN and SYDVKM. The chain's CDR3 is CAIGKGGLSNQPQHF. CDR3 sequence (DNA): TGTGCAATCGGTAAGGGAGGACTTAGCAATCAGCCCCAGCATTTT.

In this sample, this clone turned up a few times. J is TRBJ1-5 and V is TRBV15; 12 nucleotides agree with TRBD1. V lost 0 bases and J lost 5; bases outside the gene matches: 5. Germline values: CDR1 LNHNV, CDR2 YYDKDF (reference sequence). This CDR3 spans 17 amino acids. DNA for the CDR3: TGTGCCACCAGCAGAGAGCCGGGACAGGGGGCTCATCAGCCCCAGCATTTT. As protein: CATSREPGQGAHQPQHF.

The chain links TRBV10-3 to TRBJ1-1; the D gene is possibly TRBD1 (6 bases). The germline gives CDR1 ENHRY, CDR2 SYGVKD. The CDR3 loop spans 14 amino acids. With 6 bases removed from V and 1 base from J, the gap between germline ends came to 12 bases. DNA for the CDR3: TGTGCCATCAGCTTCGGGACACCGAACACTGAAGCTTTCTTT. Protein product: CAISFGTPNTEAFF.

The J gene is TRBJ2-2, the V gene TRBV5-1; D unresolved. Trimming took 2 bases from V and 7 from J, leaving 6 bases between them. This CDR3 contains 12 residues. Germline V gene lookup returns CDR1 SGHRS and CDR2 YFSETQ. For the CDR3, the DNA is TGCGCCAGCAGCTTTTCCTACGGGGAGCTGTTTTTT. Amino acid sequence: CASSFSYGELFF.

In the case of this clone: One end of the junction does not line up with germline, which may come from a read error. This chain joins TRBV6-6 and TRBJ2-1, with 7 bases lining up with TRBD1. This CDR3 contains 14 residues. Per the germline V gene, CDR1 is MNHNY and CDR2 is SVGAGI (reference sequence). CDR3 coding DNA: TGTGCCACCAGTGACAGGGTGGTGATAAATGAGCAGTTCTTC. It translates to CATSDRVVINEQFF.

The rearrangement joins TRBV30 to TRBJ2-3, with 9 positions matching TRBD2. Trimming at V came to 7 bases and at J to 4 bases, leaving 6 bases not matched to a gene. From germline, CDR1 is GTSNPN and CDR2 SVGIG (reference sequence). The CDR3 sequence is 13 residues long. The CDR3 spells CAYVLAGADTQYF. CDR3 DNA sequence: TGTGCCTACGTACTAGCGGGTGCAGATACGCAGTATTTT.

This chain uses TRBV19 with TRBJ2-7, with 9 bases matching TRBD1. Germline V gene data show CDR1 as LNHDA and CDR2 as SQIVND (reference sequence). The CDR3 has 14 amino acids. V trimming: 4 bases; J trimming: 5 bases; junction bases outside the gene matches: 6. CDR3 in amino acids: CASSKPGTGNEQYF. In DNA, the CDR3 is TGTGCCAGTAGTAAACCCGGGACAGGGAACGAGCAGTACTTC.

This chain joins TRBV6-1 and TRBJ2-3; 9 bases line up with TRBD2. CDR3 length equals 15 residues. J lost 4 bases, V lost 1 base, and 3 bases had no gene match. The germline CDR1 and CDR2 sequences are MNHNS and SASEGT. In DNA form, the CDR3 reads TGTGCCAGCAGTGAAGAGGCGGGGGGGCCAGATACGCAGTATTTT. Amino acid sequence: CASSEEAGGPDTQYF.

The rearrangement joins TRBV5-6 to TRBJ1-1, with 10 bases that match TRBD1. Germline CDR1 and CDR2: SGHDT and YYEEEE. V lost 3 bases and J lost 2; bases outside the gene matches: 4. There are 15 residues in the CDR3. This chain's CDR3 is CASSSRQGANTEAFF. DNA for the CDR3: TGTGCCAGCAGCTCCCGACAGGGGGCAAACACTGAAGCTTTCTTT. The full variable domain, in which reference TRBV5-6 and TRBJ1-1 provide the parts outside the CDR3, is DAGVTQSPTHLIKTRGQQVTLRCSPKSGHDTVSWYQQALGQGPQFIFQYYEEEERQRGNFPDRFSGHQFPNYSSELNVNALLLGDSALYLCASSSRQGANTEAFFGQGTRLTVV.

This chain uses TRBV18 with TRBJ1-5; a possible D gene is TRBD1 (5 bases). Germline lookup yields CDR1 KGHSH and CDR2 LQKENI. The CDR3 spans 14 residues. V was trimmed by 4 bases and J by 2 bases, leaving 9 bases between them. The CDR3 DNA follows: TGTGCCAGCTCACAGGGGTGGGGCAATCAGCCCCAGCATTTT. Translating it yields CASSQGWGNQPQHF.

This clone was counted a few times. Written as DNA, the CDR3 is TGTGCCAGCAGTTCTTGGGGACAGGAGAACACTGAAGCTTTCTTT. It yields the protein CASSSWGQENTEAFF. The rearrangement links TRBV27 to TRBJ1-1; 8 nucleotides agree with TRBD1. The CDR3 is made up of 15 amino acids. CDR1 MNHEY and CDR2 SMNVEV come from the germline V gene (reference sequence). The ends lost 4 bases at V and 1 base at J; junction bases unmatched: 5.

V usage is TRBV7-9 and J usage is TRBJ1-2, with 10 positions matching TRBD1. The CDR3 is 19 amino acids. Germline V gene sequence: CDR1 SEHNR, CDR2 FQNEAQ (reference sequence). Trimming removed 5 bases from V and 3 bases from J; junction bases left unmatched: 18. CDR3 bases: TGTGCCAGCAGCACCCGGGCCGGACAGGGGGTTTTGACTGACTATGGCTACACCTTC. It specifies CASSTRAGQGVLTDYGYTF.

This clone was seen once. The gene calls are TRBV27 and TRBJ2-2, with D possibly TRBD1 on 6 matching bases. The CDR3 spans 13 residues. The V end lost 4 bases, the J end lost 6 bases, and 9 bases lay between the germline ends. Looked up from germline, CDR1 is MNHEY and CDR2 is SMNVEV (reference sequence). This CDR3 reads CASSSQGPGELFF. Written as DNA, the CDR3 is TGTGCCAGCAGTTCACAGGGACCCGGGGAGCTGTTTTTT.

This clone was observed a handful of times. The chain employs TRBV29-1 and TRBJ1-2; 11 positions agree with TRBD1. After removal of 6 bases from V and 10 bases from J, the junction contained 13 bases not matched to a gene. The CDR3 is made up of 14 amino acids. Germline CDR1 is SQVTM and CDR2 is ANQGSEA. The CDR3 bases are TGCAGCGTCTCCGACTACCGGACAGGGGGCAACTACACCTTC. Translating it yields CSVSDYRTGGNYTF.

This rearrangement joins TRBV4-2 to TRBJ2-1, with 9 bases aligning to TRBD2. CDR1 and CDR2 (germline): LGHNA, YNFKEQ. This CDR3 has 20 residues. J was trimmed by 6 bases and V by 2 bases; bases with no gene match: 20. Here the CDR3 DNA reads TGTGCCAGCAGCCAATCAGCCAGCGTCTCGTGGGCGGGAGGGCCCAATGAGCAGTTCTTC. It is translated as CASSQSASVSWAGGPNEQFF.

The rearrangement joins TRBV27 to TRBJ2-7; 9 bases agree with TRBD1. Germline-derived CDR1 and CDR2 are MNHEY and SMNVEV (reference sequence). The CDR3 runs to 15 residues. With V trimmed by 3 bases and J by 2 bases, 5 bases remained unmatched. In DNA form, the CDR3 reads TGTGCCAGCAGTTTGATACAGGGGGCGGCCTACGAGCAGTACTTC. This sequence encodes CASSLIQGAAYEQYF.

The CDR3 loop reads CASSVALAGYGEQFF. CDR3 DNA sequence: TGTGCCAGCAGCGTAGCACTAGCGGGATATGGTGAGCAGTTCTTC. The chain couples TRBV9 to TRBJ2-1, with 10 bases fitting TRBD2. This CDR3 region has 15 residues. V lost 0 bases and J lost 9; bases outside the gene matches: 6. The V gene's germline CDR1 is SGDLS and CDR2 YYNGEE.

The gene calls are TRBV7-3 and TRBJ2-3, with 12 bases that match TRBD2. Losses at the gene ends were 2 bases for V and 5 bases for J; bases not matched to a gene: 5. Germline CDR1 and CDR2: SGHTA and FQGTGA. This CDR3 comprises 16 residues. This chain's CDR3 is CASSLGLAGPRDTQYF. In DNA, the CDR3 is TGTGCCAGCAGCTTAGGACTAGCGGGGCCAAGAGATACGCAGTATTTT.